What follows are 15 T cell receptor beta chains derived from one specimen sequenced in a study of OX40 agonist ivuxolimab in advanced cancers. Clones were read by immunoSEQ multiplex PCR, and TCRdb kept only the in-frame ones, dropping some. This table has fewer than 85,000 clones, around 90% appearing once. Sequencing was performed on CD4+ or CD8+ T cells sorted from blood, taken in a trial of the OX40 agonist ivuxolimab. The receptors derive from an adult with an advanced solid tumor such as melanoma, head and neck, liver or kidney cancer.

The chain couples TRBV5-1 to TRBJ2-3; 7 nucleotides match TRBD2. The CDR3 is 16 residues long. The V gene end was trimmed by 0 bases and the J gene end by 4 bases; junction bases not matched to a gene: 8. From germline, CDR1 is SGHRS and CDR2 YFSETQ. The DNA of the CDR3 is TGCGCCAGCAGCTTGGGGTCGGGAGGAATGGCAGATACGCAGTATTTT. Residues: CASSLGSGGMADTQYF.

The rearrangement joins TRBV7-2 to TRBJ1-3; the D gene is possibly TRBD1 (6 bases). Between the trimmed V and J ends, which lost 6 bases and 7 bases, there was a span of 16 bases. The germline V gene has CDR1 SGHTA and CDR2 FQGNSA. The CDR3 is 14 residues long. CDR3 sequence reads: CASSSDHQGNTIYF. For the CDR3, the DNA is TGTGCCAGCAGTTCGGACCACCAGGGGAACACCATATATTTT.

J is TRBJ2-5 and V is TRBV10-3; D is undetermined. V lost 2 bases, J lost 5 bases, and 6 bases lay in between. This CDR3 is 12 amino acids long. CDR1 ENHRY and CDR2 SYGVKD come from the germline V gene. The CDR3 reads CAISERSETQYF. For the CDR3, the DNA is TGTGCCATCAGTGAGCGGAGTGAGACCCAGTACTTC.

The CDR3 here is CASRPDGTLNTEAFF. As DNA, the CDR3 is TGTGCCAGCAGACCTGACGGGACACTTAACACTGAAGCTTTCTTT. The chain has TRBV6-6 and TRBJ1-1; a weak D match, TRBD1 (6 bases). CDR1 is MNHNY and CDR2 is SVGAGI in the germline V gene (reference sequence). Trimming removed 6 bases at V and 2 bases at J, with 16 bases between. The CDR3 has 15 amino acids.

V is TRBV19 and J is TRBJ1-5; 7 nucleotides agree with TRBD1. Germline CDR1 and CDR2: LNHDA and SQIVND (reference sequence). Trimming took 5 bases from V and 4 from J; bases not matched to a gene: 5. The CDR3 spans 14 residues. The CDR3 reads CASSRTGLNQPQHF. In nucleotides, the CDR3 is TGTGCCAGTAGTCGGACAGGTCTTAATCAGCCCCAGCATTTT.

The genes are TRBV27 and TRBJ2-5; D might be TRBD2 (6 bases). The CDR3 extends over 15 amino acids. Germline CDR1 MNHEY, CDR2 SMNVEV (reference sequence). Trimming left V 5 bases short and J 5 bases short, with 18 bases between. In DNA, the CDR3 is TGTGCCAGCAGTCTGTATACCGAGGGGAGGGAGACCCAGTACTTC. This sequence encodes CASSLYTEGRETQYF.

This chain uses TRBV29-1 with TRBJ1-2; no definite D call. Trimming removed 4 bases from V and 4 bases from J, with 7 bases in between. CDR3 length: 11 amino acids. CDR1 is SQVTM and CDR2 is ANQGSEA in the germline V gene. Here the CDR3 DNA reads TGCAGCGTTGCCCGGGCCTATGGCTACACCTTC. It encodes CSVARAYGYTF.

This chain uses TRBV5-6 with TRBJ1-1; D unresolved. The CDR3 is 15 residues long. V was pared by 6 bases and J by 6 bases, with 21 bases between. Germline CDR1 SGHDT, CDR2 YYEEEE. The CDR3 reads CASTGPGPVFSEAFF. In DNA, the CDR3 is TGTGCCAGCACCGGTCCGGGTCCGGTCTTTTCTGAAGCTTTCTTT.

This clone was counted between two and nine times. The chain carries TRBV29-1 and TRBJ1-1; tentative D call: TRBD1 (5 bases). V lost 6 bases and J lost 1, with 12 bases in between. The length of the CDR3 is 13 residues. CDR1 SQVTM and CDR2 ANQGSEA come from the germline V gene. The CDR3 coding sequence is TGCAGCGTCCAGGGCAGCGGGAACACTGAAGCTTTCTTT. It translates to CSVQGSGNTEAFF.

In the case of this clone: This sample also contains other DNA sequences that code for the same CDR3. The chain couples TRBV6-7 to TRBJ1-4; no clear D. TRBV6-7 is an ORF for which the function is uncertain. V lost 8 bases, J lost 7 bases, and 14 bases lay in between. The CDR3 spans 13 residues. CDR3: CASPGRPTEKLFF. The CDR3 bases are TGTGCCAGCCCTGGGAGGCCGACTGAAAAACTGTTTTTT.

The V call is TRBV6-1, the J call TRBJ1-1, with D possibly matching TRBD1 (5 bases). CDR1 and CDR2 from the germline V gene are MNHNS and SASEGT. V dropped 6 bases and J dropped 0 bases, with 8 bases sitting between them. The CDR3 is made up of 13 amino acids. In DNA, the CDR3 is TGTGCCAGCAGGGGGACGGTGAACACTGAAGCTTTCTTT. Its protein product is CASRGTVNTEAFF.

This chain connects TRBV5-1 to TRBJ1-3, with 7 bases lining up with TRBD1. Germline V lookup: CDR1 SGHRS, CDR2 YFSETQ. CDR3 length: 16 residues. The V segment lost 4 bases and the J segment 0 bases; nucleotides outside the gene matches: 7. In DNA form, the CDR3 reads TGCGCCAGCAGCACTGGACAGGAGAACTCTGGAAACACCATATATTTT. Its protein product is CASSTGQENSGNTIYF.

This clone occurred many times. V usage is TRBV2 and J usage is TRBJ1-2, with 7 bases that match TRBD1. Germline CDR1 reads SNHLY; CDR2 reads FYNNEI. V lost 6 bases, J lost 4 bases, and 5 bases stayed unmatched. The CDR3 has 13 amino acids. CDR3 nucleotide sequence: TGTGCCAGCAGCGAGGGGACAGTCTATGGCTACACCTTC. As protein: CASSEGTVYGYTF.

The CDR3 nucleotides read TGTGCCAGCAGCGCCGGGACAGGCCTCTACGAGCAGTACTTC. Protein: CASSAGTGLYEQYF. V gene TRBV7-2 combines with J gene TRBJ2-7, with 8 positions matching TRBD1. Germline assignment: CDR1 SGHTA and CDR2 FQGNSA. The V gene end was trimmed by 5 bases and the J gene end by 3 bases; junction bases not matched to a gene: 6. This CDR3 comprises 14 residues.

CDR3 in amino acids: CASSLTGWDTQYF. CDR3 bases: TGCGCCAGCAGCTTGACGGGGTGGGATACGCAGTATTTT. This chain uses TRBV5-1 with TRBJ2-3, with D perhaps TRBD2 (5 bases). From germline, CDR1 is SGHRS and CDR2 YFSETQ. The CDR3 is 13 amino acids. The V end was cut by 1 base, the J end by 6 bases, with 9 bases between.